A single sample is the source of the 20 T cell receptor beta chains below, sequenced in a study of siplizumab effects on memory and regulatory T cells. Some clones are missing from TCRdb's copy, which holds only in-frame ones; the method was immunoSEQ multiplex PCR. Of 70,000 to 95,000 clones in the sample, approximately 90% were seen once. Input material: CD4+ T cells sorted from blood. These receptors all come from a human donor in good health.

The rearrangement uses TRBV7-3 and TRBJ2-2; 14 bases line up with TRBD2. Germline CDR1 SGHTA, CDR2 FQGTGA. The ends lost 5 bases at V and 0 bases at J; junction bases unmatched: 2. The CDR3 sequence is 17 residues long. For the CDR3, the DNA is TGTGCCAGCAGCGCGGGACTAGCGGGGGCGAACACCGGGGAGCTGTTTTTT. This codes for CASSAGLAGANTGELFF.

The V call is TRBV5-4, the J call TRBJ2-1; D gene ambiguous. Germline loops: CDR1 SGHNT, CDR2 YYREEE (reference sequence). V was shortened by 2 bases and J by 2 bases, with 11 bases between the two germline ends. This CDR3 has 15 amino acids. This CDR3 is CASSFGAPPYNEQFF. In DNA form, the CDR3 reads TGTGCCAGCAGCTTCGGCGCGCCTCCCTACAATGAGCAGTTCTTC. The variable domain in full, completed from reference TRBV5-4 and TRBJ2-1, reads ETGVTQSPTHLIKTRGQQVTLRCSSQSGHNTVSWYQQALGQGPQFIFQYYREEENGRGNFPPRFSGLQFPNYSSELNVNALELDDSALYLCASSFGAPPYNEQFFGPGTRLTVL.

V is TRBV6-6 and J is TRBJ2-5, with D perhaps assigned TRBD1 or TRBD2 (6 bases each). The germline V gene has CDR1 MNHNY and CDR2 SVGAGI (reference sequence). The CDR3 has 15 residues. With 6 bases removed from V and 5 bases from J, the gap between germline ends came to 19 bases. The CDR3 DNA follows: TGTGCCAGCAGAGATACCGGGGGCGCGTGGGAGACCCAGTACTTC. This gives the protein CASRDTGGAWETQYF.

The V call is TRBV5-6, the J call TRBJ1-1, with D possibly TRBD1 on 5 matching bases. The V end lost 1 base, the J end lost 4 bases, and 14 bases lay between the germline ends. Germline V gene data show CDR1 as SGHDT and CDR2 as YYEEEE. The CDR3 is 15 residues long. The CDR3 region is CASSLWGRVPTEAFF. The CDR3 region has the DNA TGTGCCAGCAGCTTGTGGGGCAGGGTCCCCACTGAAGCTTTCTTT.

The chain links TRBV6-1 to TRBJ2-2; unclear D gene. Germline CDR1 is MNHNS and CDR2 is SASEGT. The CDR3 contains 15 residues. The ends were cut back, 5 bases at V and 4 bases at J, with 14 bases in the middle. DNA of the CDR3: TGTGCCAGCAGTAAGGTGTTCCAAACCACCGGGGAGCTGTTTTTT. It yields the protein CASSKVFQTTGELFF.

This chain joins TRBV5-1 and TRBJ2-5, with D perhaps matching TRBD2 (5 bases). V lost 7 bases and J 1 base, leaving 20 bases between the germline ends. CDR1 is SGHRS, CDR2 YFSETQ, per germline. The CDR3 is 16 amino acids. The CDR3 is CASGSSAGRPQETQYF. CDR3 DNA sequence: TGCGCCAGCGGATCGTCGGCGGGCCGGCCCCAAGAGACCCAGTACTTC. The variable domain in full, completed from reference TRBV5-1 and TRBJ2-5, reads KAGVTQTPRYLIKTRGQQVTLSCSPISGHRSVSWYQQTPGQGLQFLFEYFSETQRNKGNFPGRFSGRQFSNSRSEMNVSTLELGDSALYLCASGSSAGRPQETQYFGPGTRLLVL.

This chain uses TRBV19 with TRBJ2-7; D perhaps matches TRBD1 (6 bases). Germline lookup yields CDR1 LNHDA and CDR2 SQIVND (reference sequence). The CDR3 length is 13 residues. V was cut by 3 bases and J by 4 bases, with 10 bases left in between. DNA of the CDR3: TGTGCCAGTAGTATCACAGGGCGGTACGAGCAGTACTTC. This codes for CASSITGRYEQYF.

The chain carries TRBV5-1 and TRBJ2-7; 7 bases map to TRBD1. The CDR3 sequence is 14 residues long. V dropped 2 bases and J dropped 5; count of bases not matched to a gene: 7. Germline V gene sequence: CDR1 SGHRS, CDR2 YFSETQ. The CDR3 region is CASSFGAGGDEQYF. The CDR3 DNA sequence: TGCGCCAGCAGCTTTGGGGCAGGGGGAGACGAGCAGTACTTC.

This chain connects TRBV28 to TRBJ1-2, with 10 bases lining up with TRBD1. Germline V gene sequence: CDR1 MDHEN, CDR2 SYDVKM. The CDR3 is made up of 14 amino acids. The junction had 9 bases not matched to a gene; V was cut back by 6 bases and J by 8 bases. CDR3 nucleotide sequence: TGTGCCAGCAGACCCCACGGACAGGGGGAAGGCTACACCTTC. Protein: CASRPHGQGEGYTF.

As to this clone: The junction departs from germline at one end; a sequencing error may be responsible. The rearrangement uses TRBV18 and TRBJ2-5; no clear D. The CDR3 contains 16 residues. Per the germline V gene, CDR1 is KGHSH and CDR2 is LQKENI. CDR3 sequence (DNA): TGTGCCAGTTCACCCGCTTCAGTGGCGGTCCAAGAGACCCAGTACTTC. Its translation is CASSPASVAVQETQYF.

This chain connects TRBV18 to TRBJ2-7, with D maybe TRBD2 (5 bases). CDR3 length: 16 amino acids. Germline CDR1 and CDR2: KGHSH and LQKENI. Trimming pared 6 bases from V and 4 bases from J, leaving 22 bases between. CDR3 loop: CASSLRLSGEHYEQYF. The CDR3 DNA reads as TGTGCCAGCTCGTTACGACTATCGGGTGAACATTACGAGCAGTACTTC.

V is TRBV15 and J is TRBJ2-1; D may be TRBD2 (5 bases). This CDR3 has 16 amino acids. Germline CDR1 reads LNHNV; CDR2 reads YYDKDF (reference sequence). The germline V and J ends were trimmed by 0 bases and 5 bases, with 14 bases remaining between them. The CDR3 DNA is TGTGCCACCAGCAGAGATATGGCTAGCCGGAACAATGAGCAGTTCTTC. Translation gives CATSRDMASRNNEQFF.

This chain uses TRBV19 with TRBJ2-3; D is perhaps TRBD2 (7 bases). The CDR3 totals 15 residues. Germline V CDR1 and CDR2: LNHDA, SQIVND (reference sequence). V lost 5 bases, J lost 6 bases, and 18 bases lay in between. The chain's CDR3 is CASSRPRGGPDTQYF. For the CDR3, the DNA is TGTGCCAGTAGTCGCCCCAGGGGAGGGCCTGATACGCAGTATTTT. Combining the CDR3 with reference TRBV19 and TRBJ2-3 gives the whole variable domain DGGITQSPKYLFRKEGQNVTLSCEQNLNHDAMYWYRQDPGQGLRLIYYSQIVNDFQKGDIAEGYSVSREKKESFPLTVTSAQKNPTAFYLCASSRPRGGPDTQYFGPGTRLTVL.

The CDR3 sequence is CASSFRGQQETQYF. The CDR3 bases are TGTGCCAGCAGCTTCCGGGGCCAACAAGAGACCCAGTACTTC. The V call is TRBV7-9, the J call TRBJ2-5, with D perhaps assigned TRBD1 or TRBD2 (5 bases each). CDR3 length equals 14 residues. V dropped 3 bases and J dropped 2 bases, with 10 bases sitting between them. Germline V lookup: CDR1 SEHNR, CDR2 FQNEAQ (reference sequence).

The chain couples TRBV6-5 to TRBJ1-4; D call uncertain. This CDR3 is 14 amino acids long. Trimming took 6 bases from V and 3 from J, leaving 11 bases between them. Germline V gene lookup returns CDR1 MNHEY and CDR2 SVGAGI. The CDR3 nucleotides are TGTGCCAGCAGCCGGGAAAGGTCTAATGAAAAACTGTTTTTT. Translation gives CASSRERSNEKLFF.

The rearrangement joins TRBV5-1 to TRBJ2-2, with a possible D match to TRBD1 (5 bases). Germline CDR1 reads SGHRS; CDR2 reads YFSETQ. Trimming removed 4 bases at V and 1 base at J, with 11 bases between. CDR3 length: 15 residues. CDR3 region: CASSIRTQNTGELFF. DNA of the CDR3: TGCGCCAGCAGCATCAGGACACAGAACACCGGGGAGCTGTTTTTT.

The chain uses TRBV28 and TRBJ1-6, with TRBD1 as a possible D gene (5 bases). The V gene lost 5 bases and the J gene lost 4 bases, with 9 bases spanning the gap. The CDR3 consists of 14 residues. Germline values: CDR1 MDHEN, CDR2 SYDVKM. This CDR3 reads CASSGTRYNSPLHF. CDR3 bases: TGTGCCAGCAGTGGGACGAGGTATAATTCACCCCTCCACTTT.

The chain has TRBV4-1 and TRBJ2-5; 7 bases line up with TRBD1. The CDR3 consists of 16 residues. Germline V gene lookup returns CDR1 MGHRA and CDR2 YSYEKL. The J segment lost 2 bases and the V segment lost 3 bases, leaving 9 bases of the junction unmatched. The CDR3 is CASSQRGQTRQETQYF. In DNA form, the CDR3 reads TGCGCCAGCAGCCAGAGGGGACAGACAAGACAAGAGACCCAGTACTTC.

The V gene is TRBV28, the J gene TRBJ1-2; 7 bases map to TRBD1. Germline loops: CDR1 MDHEN, CDR2 SYDVKM. V lost 4 bases to trimming and J lost 4 bases; unmatched junction nucleotides: 6. There are 14 residues in the CDR3. CDR3 DNA sequence: TGTGCCAGCAGTTCGTACGGGACAGTCTATGGCTACACCTTC. As protein: CASSSYGTVYGYTF.

The rearrangement joins TRBV19 to TRBJ2-1, with 8 bases lining up with TRBD1. V gave up 5 bases and J gave up 7 bases; unmatched junction bases: 7. Germline CDR1 is LNHDA and CDR2 is SQIVND (reference sequence). This CDR3 is built from 14 residues. The CDR3 sequence is CASSSGQGVNEQFF. CDR3 nucleotide sequence: TGTGCCAGTAGTTCCGGACAGGGCGTTAATGAGCAGTTCTTC.